One and the same sample provided the 26 T cell receptor beta chains below, sequenced in a study of T cells in Graves' hyperthyroidism and ophthalmopathy. Amplification yielded TCR beta CDR3 regions, with RNA transcripts as the source. Carried out on the TCR CDR3, a first-round RT-PCR used the HTBI primer set. One entry per CDR3 protein, called by TCRdb with MiXCR from the multiplex PCR reads. Found here are hundreds of thousands of distinct CDR3 sequences, less than 15% of them singletons; the top ten hold around a tenth. The sample was blood. These receptors all stem from a young woman with Graves' hyperthyroidism.

The sample holds many counts of this clonotype. The chain employs TRBV28 and TRBJ1-5; D is perhaps TRBD1 (5 bases). V was pared by 2 bases and J by 6 bases, with 5 bases between. This CDR3 comprises 12 residues. From germline, CDR1 is MDHEN and CDR2 SYDVKM. The CDR3 DNA reads as TGTGCCAGCAGTTTACAGGGTCAGCCCCAGCATTTT. This codes for CASSLQGQPQHF.

This clonotype was detected ten times or more. The rearrangement joins TRBV27 to TRBJ1-4, with TRBD1 as a possible D gene (6 bases). Germline V gene data show CDR1 as MNHEY and CDR2 as SMNVEV (reference sequence). V lost 0 bases and J 8 bases, leaving 13 bases between the germline ends. The CDR3 is made up of 15 amino acids. The CDR3 DNA is TGTGCCAGCAGTTTATCAGGCAGGGGATGGGAAAAACTGTTTTTT. Translated, it gives CASSLSGRGWEKLFF.

V gene TRBV7-2 combines with J gene TRBJ1-4, with TRBD1 identical over 8 bases. Per the germline V gene, CDR1 is SGHTA and CDR2 is FQGNSA. V lost 5 bases to trimming and J lost 2 bases; unmatched junction nucleotides: 7. The CDR3 is 16 amino acids. For the CDR3, the DNA is TGTGCCAGCAGCAACAACAGGGGGGGGACTAATGAAAAACTGTTTTTT. It is translated as CASSNNRGGTNEKLFF. Drawing the rest from reference TRBV7-2 and TRBJ1-4, the complete variable domain is GAGVSQSPSNKVTEKGKDVELRCDPISGHTALYWYRQSLGQGLEFLIYFQGNSAPDKSGLPSDRFSAERTGGSVSTLTIQRTQQEDSAVYLCASSNNRGGTNEKLFFGSGTQLSVL.

In this sample, this clonotype turned up many times. The chain has TRBV12-3 or TRBV12-4 and TRBJ2-7, with a tentative D call TRBD1 (6 bases). With 6 bases removed from V and 0 bases from J, the gap between germline ends came to 15 bases. CDR3 length: 15 residues. CDR3 coding DNA: TGTGCCAGCAGCCTCTGGACAGCCGGCTCCTACGAGCAGTACTTC. It yields the protein CASSLWTAGSYEQYF.

This sequence joins TRBV6-1 and TRBJ2-1; 9 bases line up with TRBD2. Looked up from germline, CDR1 is MNHNS and CDR2 is SASEGT. The CDR3 is 13 residues long. The junction had 7 bases not matched to a gene; V was cut back by 8 bases and J by 8 bases. The CDR3 region is CASLAGSLDEQFF. The DNA of the CDR3 is TGTGCCAGCCTAGCGGGGAGTCTGGATGAGCAGTTCTTC.

This clonotype appeared many times. V and J are TRBV20-1 and TRBJ2-2, with a possible D match to TRBD1 (6 bases). Per the germline V gene, CDR1 is DFQATT and CDR2 is SNEGSKA (reference sequence). The CDR3 is 15 residues long. V was shortened by 3 bases and J by 4 bases, with 15 bases between the two germline ends. CDR3 nucleotides: TGCAGTGCTAGGGATAACAGGGTAGCCACCGGGGAGCTGTTTTTT. Translated, it gives CSARDNRVATGELFF.

This clonotype was found many times. The chain employs TRBV20-1 and TRBJ2-3; 9 nucleotides line up with TRBD2. J lost 5 bases, V lost 1 base, and 10 bases had no gene match. The CDR3 has 16 residues. The germline V gene encodes CDR1 DFQATT and CDR2 SNEGSKA (reference sequence). Here the CDR3 reads CSARAPLAGIRDTQYF. Here the CDR3 DNA reads TGCAGTGCTAGAGCTCCCCTAGCGGGGATCCGAGATACGCAGTATTTT.

This clonotype came up many times. V usage is TRBV27 and J usage is TRBJ2-7; D unresolved. The germline CDR1 and CDR2 sequences are MNHEY and SMNVEV (reference sequence). V was pared by 4 bases and J by 2 bases, with 9 bases between. The length of the CDR3 is 13 residues. The CDR3 DNA reads TGTGCCAGCAGTTCTGGTAGAGCCTACGAGCAGTACTTC. Amino acids: CASSSGRAYEQYF.

On this clonotype: A much more abundant neighbour one base away suggests this may be a read error. The chain is built from TRBV6-1 and TRBJ2-7; tentative D call: TRBD1 (5 bases). V gave up 10 bases and J gave up 4 bases, with 20 bases separating them. CDR1 and CDR2 from the germline V gene are MNHNS and SASEGT. The CDR3 spans 14 residues. CDR3 region: CANKPPAGKYEQYF. In DNA, the CDR3 is TGTGCCAACAAACCCCCAGCAGGGAAGTACGAGCAGTACTTC.

This chain links TRBV3-1 with TRBJ1-4; D is possibly TRBD1 (5 bases). The CDR3 has 16 residues. V gave up 2 bases and J gave up 7 bases, with 17 bases separating them. The germline V gene has CDR1 LGHDT and CDR2 YNNKEL (reference sequence). CDR3 nucleotide sequence: TGTGCCAGCAGCCAACTACCCGGACGGGGGGGTGAAAAACTGTTTTTT. Translating gives CASSQLPGRGGEKLFF.

Concerning this clonotype itself: The CDR3 end shows no conserved phenylalanine or tryptophan, and so a read error is likely. The chain carries TRBV14 and TRBJ1-1; TRBD1 matches 10 bases. Germline V gene data show CDR1 as SGHDN and CDR2 as FVKESK. Trimming took 6 bases from V and 4 from J; bases not matched to a gene: 5. This CDR3 contains 14 residues. CDR3 sequence reads: CASSQTGGLTEAFL. The CDR3 DNA follows: TGTGCCAGCAGTCAGACAGGGGGCCTCACTGAAGCTTTCCTT.

Many counts were recorded for this clonotype. J is TRBJ2-3 and V is TRBV11-1; TRBD2 matches at 10 bases. The CDR3 spans 16 residues. CDR1 SGHAT and CDR2 FQDESV come from the germline V gene (reference sequence). V dropped 0 bases and J dropped 6; count of bases not matched to a gene: 6. CDR3 residues: CASSLAWTSGTDTQYF. The DNA of the CDR3 is TGTGCCAGCAGCTTAGCTTGGACTAGCGGAACCGATACGCAGTATTTT.

The V call is TRBV28, the J call TRBJ1-6; 11 nucleotides match TRBD1. Germline V lookup: CDR1 MDHEN, CDR2 SYDVKM. The length of the CDR3 is 16 residues. CDR3 sequence (DNA): TGTGCATCCTGGACAGGGGGCAGGTCGGTCAGTTCACCCCTCCACTTT. Translating gives CASWTGGRSVSSPLHF.

This clonotype was seen ten or more times. The CDR3, as DNA: TGCAGTGCTAGATCGTCTAGCGGGAGGGCCTTCGAGCAGTACTTC. Translation: CSARSSSGRAFEQYF. The chain is built from TRBV20-1 and TRBJ2-7, with 12 bases identical to TRBD2. Germline values: CDR1 DFQATT, CDR2 SNEGSKA (reference sequence). The J segment lost 6 bases and the V segment lost 2 bases, leaving 8 bases of the junction unmatched. The CDR3 loop spans 15 amino acids.

This clonotype has more than one count but fewer than ten. The J gene is TRBJ2-6, the V gene TRBV15; TRBD1 might be the D (6 bases). Germline V gene data show CDR1 as LNHNV and CDR2 as YYDKDF (reference sequence). The CDR3 is made up of 18 amino acids. V lost 6 bases to trimming and J lost 3 bases, with 21 bases between them. The CDR3 loop is CATSHTGPRGRGANVLTF. The CDR3 DNA sequence: TGTGCCACCAGTCATACAGGGCCCCGGGGACGTGGGGCCAACGTCCTGACTTTC.

This clonotype was observed at least ten times. The chain employs TRBV6-1 and TRBJ2-5, with unresolved D. The CDR3 spans 14 residues. Trimming stripped 0 bases from V and 2 bases from J, with 7 bases between. Germline CDR1 reads MNHNS; CDR2 reads SASEGT. The chain's CDR3 is CASSEALGQETQYF. The CDR3 coding sequence is TGTGCCAGCAGTGAAGCCTTAGGACAAGAGACCCAGTACTTC.

A remark on this clonotype: A junction boundary mismatches the germline segment, possibly from a read error. V is TRBV7-2 and J is TRBJ2-7, with a weak D call TRBD1 (5 bases). Germline values: CDR1 SGHTA, CDR2 FQGNSA. This CDR3 comprises 14 residues. CDR3 nucleotide sequence: TGTGCCAGCACCTTATCGGTGGGGCCCTACGAGCAGTACTTC. Translated, it gives CASTLSVGPYEQYF.

There are many counts of this clonotype. The chain has TRBV20-1 and TRBJ2-7; D is perhaps TRBD1 (6 bases). Between the trimmed V and J ends, which lost 6 bases and 3 bases, there was a span of 12 bases. Germline V gene data show CDR1 as DFQATT and CDR2 as SNEGSKA (reference sequence). CDR3 length: 12 amino acids. CDR3 coding DNA: TGCAGTGCCGGGGACACGGTCTACGAGCAGTACTTC. It translates to CSAGDTVYEQYF.

This clonotype was seen repeatedly, ten times or more. V gene TRBV2 combines with J gene TRBJ1-1; 8 bases are shared with TRBD1. J lost 8 bases, V lost 7 bases, and 12 bases had no gene match. The germline V gene encodes CDR1 SNHLY and CDR2 FYNNEI. The CDR3 is 14 amino acids. CDR3 in amino acids: CASTENLRTGEAFF. Written as DNA, the CDR3 is TGTGCCAGCACCGAAAACCTTCGGACAGGGGAAGCTTTCTTT.

The rearrangement joins TRBV2 to TRBJ1-3; TRBD1 matches 7 bases. The J segment lost 4 bases and the V segment lost 3 bases, leaving 0 bases of the junction unmatched. Germline CDR1 SNHLY, CDR2 FYNNEI. The CDR3 runs 13 residues. The chain's CDR3 is CASSETGGNTIYF. As DNA, the CDR3 is TGTGCCAGCAGTGAGACAGGGGGAAACACCATATATTTT.

Many counts were recorded for this clonotype. V is TRBV3-1 and J is TRBJ2-2; D not certain. CDR1 is LGHDT, CDR2 YNNKEL, per germline (reference sequence). This CDR3 is built from 14 residues. Deletions cut 1 base from V and 4 bases from J, with 7 bases between. The CDR3 DNA reads as TGTGCCAGCAGCCAAGGTCTGAGCACCGGGGAGCTGTTTTTT. This sequence encodes CASSQGLSTGELFF.

In this sample, this clonotype turned up many times. The chain combines TRBV15 with TRBJ1-3, with D unresolved. Germline V gene sequence: CDR1 LNHNV, CDR2 YYDKDF (reference sequence). Between the trimmed V and J ends, which lost 5 bases and 0 bases, there was a span of 20 bases. The CDR3 runs to 18 residues. Here the CDR3 DNA reads TGTGCCACCAGCCTACCGACGGACCGCATAAACTCTGGAAACACCATATATTTT. It is translated as CATSLPTDRINSGNTIYF.

This clonotype was seen many times. The CDR3 is CASSWGAVYQETQYF. In DNA, the CDR3 is TGTGCCAGCAGTTGGGGGGCGGTCTACCAAGAGACCCAGTACTTC. This rearrangement joins TRBV6-1 to TRBJ2-5; D tentatively reads TRBD1 or TRBD2 (6 bases each). This CDR3 comprises 15 residues. Germline CDR1 reads MNHNS; CDR2 reads SASEGT. V lost 5 bases and J lost 0, with 13 bases in between.

This clonotype was observed many times. V and J are TRBV6-1 and TRBJ2-7; 9 bases map to TRBD1. Germline CDR1 MNHNS, CDR2 SASEGT. CDR3 length: 15 residues. Trimming took 3 bases from V and 0 from J; bases not matched to a gene: 3. Here the CDR3 reads CASSERDRVSYEQYF. The CDR3 coding sequence is TGTGCCAGCAGTGAGAGGGACAGGGTCTCCTACGAGCAGTACTTC.

This clonotype was recorded many times. The gene calls are TRBV28 and TRBJ2-7; 7 bases agree with TRBD2. Germline CDR1 MDHEN, CDR2 SYDVKM. The CDR3 covers 16 residues. V gave up 5 bases and J gave up 4 bases; unmatched junction bases: 14. CDR3 DNA: TGTGCCAGCAGTCCACCTATAGCGGGCCGTGGATACGAGCAGTACTTC. Its translation: CASSPPIAGRGYEQYF.

There are many counts of this clonotype. This chain's CDR3 is CASSQFPRAGTRSGELFF. The CDR3 DNA is TGTGCCAGCAGCCAATTTCCCCGGGCAGGTACAAGGTCCGGGGAGCTGTTTTTT. The chain links TRBV3-1 to TRBJ2-2; the D is unclear. The CDR3 is made up of 18 amino acids. Trimming stripped 2 bases from V and 6 bases from J, with 22 bases between. Germline loops: CDR1 LGHDT, CDR2 YNNKEL (reference sequence).